This T cell receptor (beta chain) was retrieved from a study of T-cell memory formation after mild COVID-19. Whole-study results and caveats: Clones which contracted sat mainly in CM and EM if CD4+, and in EMRA if CD8+. Pre-infection memory showed some responding clones, and this suggested that cross-reactive memory joined.

Germline values: CDR1 LGHNA, CDR2 YSLEER. The CDR3 runs 15 residues. V shed 0 bases, J shed 3 bases, and the junction held 5 bases outside the gene matches. On this clonotype itself: What it recognizes is unknown.

MiXCR was run by TCRdb on the 5' RACE reads, yielding one entry per CDR3 protein. In the table there are roughly 110,000 distinct CDR3 sequences, 17% of which are singletons. Sequenced: PBMCs or a T cell subset sorted from them (not recorded which). V gene TRBV4-3 combines with J gene TRBJ2-7; TRBD1 agrees at 7 bases. This clonotype originated in an adult woman who had mild COVID-19 (a few samples of this study predate the infection). Cell type and time point are not known. The CDR3 loop is CASSQDRGGNYEQYF. CDR3 DNA sequence: TGCGCCAGCAGCCAAGATCGAGGGGGCAACTACGAGCAGTACTTC.